Each of the 11 T cell receptor beta chains below was sequenced from the same sample in a study of control samples from healthy donors and cancer patients. Libraries were prepared by immunoSEQ multiplex PCR; TCRdb keeps only in-frame clonotypes and omits some of them. The data show 130,000 or so clones, roughly 92% seen once. Input material: blood. These TCRs come from a middle-aged man in good health.

This chain links TRBV28 with TRBJ2-7; TRBD1 aligns across 9 bases. Germline V gene data show CDR1 as MDHEN and CDR2 as SYDVKM. The CDR3 spans 15 residues. The V gene end was trimmed by 2 bases and the J gene end by 5 bases; junction bases not matched to a gene: 7. As DNA, the CDR3 is TGTGCCAGCAGTTTAACCGGGACAGGGTTACACGAGCAGTACTTC. It specifies CASSLTGTGLHEQYF.

V and J are TRBV28 and TRBJ2-3; 13 bases align to TRBD2. Per germline, CDR1 MDHEN and CDR2 SYDVKM. The V gene end was trimmed by 8 bases and the J gene end by 1 base; junction bases not matched to a gene: 9. This CDR3 is built from 17 residues. In DNA form, the CDR3 reads TGTGCCAGCCCTCCGGGACTAGCGGGATGGGGCACAGATACGCAGTATTTT. It translates to CASPPGLAGWGTDTQYF.

This clone was recorded only once. The V and J genes are TRBV5-1 and TRBJ1-2; unclear D gene. V was shortened by 0 bases and J by 4 bases, with 10 bases between the two germline ends. Germline V gene data show CDR1 as SGHRS and CDR2 as YFSETQ. The CDR3 has 14 amino acids. In DNA, the CDR3 is TGCGCCAGCAGCTTGGCGGTAGACCTCTATGGCTACACCTTC. Protein sequence: CASSLAVDLYGYTF.

This clone was seen only once. The chain uses TRBV7-9 and TRBJ2-1; possibly TRBD1 or TRBD2 for D (5 bases each). CDR1 and CDR2 (germline): SEHNR, FQNEAQ (reference sequence). The CDR3 runs to 15 residues. V was trimmed by 3 bases and J by 2 bases, leaving 11 bases between them. The CDR3 DNA reads TGTGCCAGCAGCTTCCCCGGGACCCCCTACAATGAGCAGTTCTTC. Its protein product is CASSFPGTPYNEQFF.

V usage is TRBV5-8 and J usage is TRBJ1-1; a possible D gene is TRBD1 (5 bases). The CDR3 contains 14 residues. CDR1 is SGHTS and CDR2 is YDEGEE in the germline V gene. Trimming took 4 bases from V and 2 from J, leaving 12 bases between them. CDR3 sequence: CASSVKGRNTEAFF. DNA for the CDR3: TGTGCCAGCAGCGTAAAGGGGAGAAACACTGAAGCTTTCTTT. The variable domain in full, completed from reference TRBV5-8 and TRBJ1-1, reads EAGVTQSPTHLIKTRGQQATLRCSPISGHTSVYWYQQALGLGLQFLLWYDEGEERNRGNFPPRFSGRQFPNYSSELNVNALELEDSALYLCASSVKGRNTEAFFGQGTRLTVV.

The chain carries TRBV28 and TRBJ1-1; D call uncertain. Trimming pared 6 bases from V and 2 bases from J, leaving 19 bases between. Per germline, CDR1 MDHEN and CDR2 SYDVKM. The CDR3 has 16 residues. The DNA for the CDR3 is TGTGCCAGCAGGCGACTCACAATAAGGGATAACACTGAAGCTTTCTTT. Translating gives CASRRLTIRDNTEAFF.

The J gene is TRBJ1-1, the V gene TRBV5-1, with D maybe TRBD1 (5 bases). This CDR3 comprises 15 residues. The germline V gene encodes CDR1 SGHRS and CDR2 YFSETQ. V was shortened by 3 bases and J by 6 bases, with 18 bases between the two germline ends. The CDR3 DNA sequence: TGCGCCAGCAGCTCTTCCGGGACTTTAGAGGCTGAAGCTTTCTTT. Translated, it gives CASSSSGTLEAEAFF.

The chain joins TRBV2 to TRBJ1-4; 7 bases align to TRBD1. J lost 6 bases, V lost 7 bases, and 11 bases had no gene match. The CDR3 is made up of 15 amino acids. Germline V lookup: CDR1 SNHLY, CDR2 FYNNEI. The CDR3 reads CASKASTGVDEKLFF. In DNA form, the CDR3 reads TGTGCCAGCAAGGCAAGCACAGGGGTGGATGAAAAACTGTTTTTT. Looking up the rest from reference TRBV2 and TRBJ1-4 gives the full variable domain: EPEVTQTPSHQVTQMGQEVILRCVPISNHLYFYWYRQILGQKVEFLVSFYNNEISEKSEIFDDQFSVERPDGSNFTLKIRSTKLEDSAMYFCASKASTGVDEKLFFGSGTQLSVL.

The V and J genes are TRBV5-8 and TRBJ1-1; D not certain. Deletions cut 4 bases from V and 5 bases from J, with 9 bases between. Germline V gene sequence: CDR1 SGHTS, CDR2 YDEGEE. The CDR3 has 12 amino acids. CDR3 coding DNA: TGTGCCAGCAGCCAATGGGAGACTGAAGCTTTCTTT. This encodes CASSQWETEAFF. Using reference TRBV5-8 and TRBJ1-1 for the parts outside the CDR3, the full variable domain is EAGVTQSPTHLIKTRGQQATLRCSPISGHTSVYWYQQALGLGLQFLLWYDEGEERNRGNFPPRFSGRQFPNYSSELNVNALELEDSALYLCASSQWETEAFFGQGTRLTVV.

The chain joins TRBV5-1 to TRBJ2-7, with 9 bases lining up with TRBD1. The V gene's germline CDR1 is SGHRS and CDR2 YFSETQ. Trimming at V came to 0 bases and at J to 4 bases, leaving 5 bases not matched to a gene. CDR3 length equals 15 residues. The CDR3 loop reads CASSLGQGVGYEQYF. The DNA for the CDR3 is TGCGCCAGCAGCTTGGGACAGGGGGTAGGGTACGAGCAGTACTTC.

The gene calls are TRBV2 and TRBJ2-3; 8 nucleotides line up with TRBD2. V lost 4 bases, J lost 4 bases, and 7 bases stayed unmatched. This CDR3 spans 15 amino acids. Germline CDR1 reads SNHLY; CDR2 reads FYNNEI. The CDR3 loop is CASSVRAGVSDTQYF. The CDR3 nucleotides are TGTGCCAGCAGTGTGAGAGCGGGAGTTTCAGATACGCAGTATTTT.